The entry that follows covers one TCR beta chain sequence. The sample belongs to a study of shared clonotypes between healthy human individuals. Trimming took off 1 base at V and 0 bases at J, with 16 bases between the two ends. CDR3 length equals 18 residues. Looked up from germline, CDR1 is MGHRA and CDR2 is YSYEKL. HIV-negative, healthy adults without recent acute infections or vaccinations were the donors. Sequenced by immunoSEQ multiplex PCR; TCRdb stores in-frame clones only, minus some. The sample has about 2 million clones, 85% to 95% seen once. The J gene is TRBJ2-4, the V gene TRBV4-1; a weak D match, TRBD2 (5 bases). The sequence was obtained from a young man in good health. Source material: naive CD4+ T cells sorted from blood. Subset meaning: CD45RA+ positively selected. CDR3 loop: CASSQGRSVGLAKNIQYF. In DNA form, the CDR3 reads TGCGCCAGCAGCCAAGGGAGGAGCGTAGGTTTAGCCAAAAACATTCAGTACTTC.